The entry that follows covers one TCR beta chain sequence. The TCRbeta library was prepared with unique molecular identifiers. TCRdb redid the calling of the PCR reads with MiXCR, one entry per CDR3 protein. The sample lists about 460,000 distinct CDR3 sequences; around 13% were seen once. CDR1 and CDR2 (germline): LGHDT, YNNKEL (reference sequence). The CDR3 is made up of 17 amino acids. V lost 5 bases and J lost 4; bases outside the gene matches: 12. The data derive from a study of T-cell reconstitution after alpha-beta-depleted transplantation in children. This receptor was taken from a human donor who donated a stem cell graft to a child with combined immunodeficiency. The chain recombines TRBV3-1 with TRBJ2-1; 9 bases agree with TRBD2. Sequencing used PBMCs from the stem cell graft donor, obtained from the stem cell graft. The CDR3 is CASSAPGTSSPYNEQFF. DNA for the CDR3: TGTGCCAGCAGCGCACCCGGGACTAGCTCACCTTACAATGAGCAGTTCTTC.